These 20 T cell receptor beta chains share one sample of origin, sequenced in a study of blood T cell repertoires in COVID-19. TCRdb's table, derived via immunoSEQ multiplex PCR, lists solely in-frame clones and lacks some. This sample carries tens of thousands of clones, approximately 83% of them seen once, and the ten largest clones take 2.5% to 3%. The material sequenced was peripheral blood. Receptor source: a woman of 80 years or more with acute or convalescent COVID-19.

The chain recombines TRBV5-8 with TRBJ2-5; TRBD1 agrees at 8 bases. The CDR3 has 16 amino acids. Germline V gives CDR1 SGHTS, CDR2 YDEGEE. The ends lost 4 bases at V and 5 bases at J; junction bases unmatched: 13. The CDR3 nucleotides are TGTGCCAGCAGCCTAGGGACAGGCCCCAGGGAGGAGACCCAGTACTTC. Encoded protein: CASSLGTGPREETQYF.

The CDR3 spells CAWGGLGNTIYF. The CDR3 region has the DNA TGTGCCTGGGGCGGTCTTGGAAACACCATATATTTT. This chain joins TRBV30 and TRBJ1-3; D ambiguous. The CDR3 is 12 amino acids. Trimming removed 5 bases at V and 3 bases at J, with 8 bases between. Looked up from germline, CDR1 is GTSNPN and CDR2 is SVGIG (reference sequence).

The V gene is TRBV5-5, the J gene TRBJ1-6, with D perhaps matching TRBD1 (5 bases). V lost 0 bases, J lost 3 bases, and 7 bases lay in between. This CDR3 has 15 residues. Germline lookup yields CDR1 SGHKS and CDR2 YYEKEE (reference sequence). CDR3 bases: TGTGCCAGCAGCTTGGCCGGGGGCTATAATTCACCCCTCCACTTT. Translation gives CASSLAGGYNSPLHF.

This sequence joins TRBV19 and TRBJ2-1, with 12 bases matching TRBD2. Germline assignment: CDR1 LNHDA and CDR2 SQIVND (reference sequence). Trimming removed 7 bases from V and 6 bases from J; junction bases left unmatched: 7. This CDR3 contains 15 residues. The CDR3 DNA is TGTGCCAGTATAGCCCTAGCGGGGGGGTCCAATGAGCAGTTCTTC. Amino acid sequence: CASIALAGGSNEQFF.

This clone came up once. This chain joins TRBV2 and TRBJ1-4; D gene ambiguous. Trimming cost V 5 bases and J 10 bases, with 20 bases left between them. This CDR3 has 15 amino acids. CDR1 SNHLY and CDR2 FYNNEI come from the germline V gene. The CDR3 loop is CASSTRPSQEGKLFF. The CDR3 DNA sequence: TGTGCCAGCAGTACCCGACCCTCCCAGGAGGGAAAACTGTTTTTT.

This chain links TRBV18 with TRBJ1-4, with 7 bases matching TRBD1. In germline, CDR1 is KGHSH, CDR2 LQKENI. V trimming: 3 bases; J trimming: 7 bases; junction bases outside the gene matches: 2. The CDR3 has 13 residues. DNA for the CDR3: TGTGCCAGCTCACCGGGACAGCCTGAAAAACTGTTTTTT. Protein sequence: CASSPGQPEKLFF.

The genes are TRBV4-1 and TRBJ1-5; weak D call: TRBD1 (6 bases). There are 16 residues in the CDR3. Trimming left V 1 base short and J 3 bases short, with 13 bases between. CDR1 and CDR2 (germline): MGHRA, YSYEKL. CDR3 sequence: CASSQGQASFNQPQHF. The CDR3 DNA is TGCGCCAGCAGCCAAGGACAGGCGTCCTTCAATCAGCCCCAGCATTTT.

DNA for the CDR3: TGTGCCAGCAGCGTAGCCCCCGAAGAGACCCAGTACTTC. Its translation: CASSVAPEETQYF. This chain uses TRBV9 with TRBJ2-5; D uncertain. CDR1 is SGDLS, CDR2 YYNGEE, per germline. The CDR3 contains 13 residues. Trimming took off 0 bases at V and 3 bases at J, with 6 bases between the two ends.

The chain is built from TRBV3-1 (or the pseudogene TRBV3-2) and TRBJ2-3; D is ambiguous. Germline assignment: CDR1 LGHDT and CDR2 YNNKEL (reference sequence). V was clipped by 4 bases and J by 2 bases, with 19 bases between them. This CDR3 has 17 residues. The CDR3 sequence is CASSLQPPGIFTDTQYF. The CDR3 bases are TGTGCCAGCAGCCTTCAACCCCCCGGTATCTTCACAGATACGCAGTATTTT.

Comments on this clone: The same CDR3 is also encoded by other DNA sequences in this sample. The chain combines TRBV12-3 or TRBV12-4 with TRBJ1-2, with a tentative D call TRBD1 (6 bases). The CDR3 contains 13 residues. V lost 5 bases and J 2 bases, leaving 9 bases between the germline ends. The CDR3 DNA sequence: TGTGCCAGCAGTCGCGACAGGAACTATGGCTACACCTTC. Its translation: CASSRDRNYGYTF.

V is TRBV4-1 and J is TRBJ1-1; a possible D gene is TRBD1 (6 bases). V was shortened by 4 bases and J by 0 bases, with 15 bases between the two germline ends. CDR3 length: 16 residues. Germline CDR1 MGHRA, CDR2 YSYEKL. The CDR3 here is CASSPPGHRMNTEAFF. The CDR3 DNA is TGCGCCAGCAGCCCCCCGGGACACCGCATGAACACTGAAGCTTTCTTT.

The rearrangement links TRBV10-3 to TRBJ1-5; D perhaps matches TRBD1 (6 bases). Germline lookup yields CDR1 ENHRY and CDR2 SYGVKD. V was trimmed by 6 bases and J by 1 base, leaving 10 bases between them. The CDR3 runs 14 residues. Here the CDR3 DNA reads TGTGCCATCAGGGGGGCAGGGAGCAATCAGCCCCAGCATTTT. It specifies CAIRGAGSNQPQHF.

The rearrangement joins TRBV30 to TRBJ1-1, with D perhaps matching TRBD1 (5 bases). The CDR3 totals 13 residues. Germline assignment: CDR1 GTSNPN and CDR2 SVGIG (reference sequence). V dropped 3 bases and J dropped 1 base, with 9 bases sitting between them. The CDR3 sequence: CAWSAGGNTEAFF. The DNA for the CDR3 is TGTGCCTGGAGCGCCGGGGGGAACACTGAAGCTTTCTTT.

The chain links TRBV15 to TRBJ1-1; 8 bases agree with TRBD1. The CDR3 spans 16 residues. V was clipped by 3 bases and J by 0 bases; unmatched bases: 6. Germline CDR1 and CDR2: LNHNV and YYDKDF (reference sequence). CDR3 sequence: CATSSGPDRVNTEAFF. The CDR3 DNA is TGTGCCACCAGCAGCGGGCCGGACAGGGTGAACACTGAAGCTTTCTTT.

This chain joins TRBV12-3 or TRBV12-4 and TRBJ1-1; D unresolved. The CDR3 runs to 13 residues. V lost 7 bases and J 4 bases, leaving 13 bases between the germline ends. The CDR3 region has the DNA TGTGCCAGCACTTTGTCACAGCTCACTGAAGCTTTCTTT. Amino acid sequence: CASTLSQLTEAFF.

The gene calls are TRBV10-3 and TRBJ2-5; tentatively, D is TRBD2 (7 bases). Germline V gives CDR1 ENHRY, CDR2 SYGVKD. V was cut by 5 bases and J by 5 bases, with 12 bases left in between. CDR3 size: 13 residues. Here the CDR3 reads CAISYREGETQYF. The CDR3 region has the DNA TGTGCCATCAGTTACAGGGAGGGGGAGACCCAGTACTTC.

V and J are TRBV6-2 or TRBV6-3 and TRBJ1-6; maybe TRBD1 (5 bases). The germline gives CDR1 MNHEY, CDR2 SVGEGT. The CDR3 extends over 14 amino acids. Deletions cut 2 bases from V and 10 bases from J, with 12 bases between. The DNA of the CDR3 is TGTGCCAGCAGTTACCAGGGAAGTGGCTCACCCCTCCACTTT. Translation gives CASSYQGSGSPLHF.

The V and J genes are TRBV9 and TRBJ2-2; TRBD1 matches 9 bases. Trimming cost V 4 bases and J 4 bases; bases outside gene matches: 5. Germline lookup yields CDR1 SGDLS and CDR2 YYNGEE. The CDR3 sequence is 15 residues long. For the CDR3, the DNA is TGTGCCAGCAGCCCCGGACAGGGGCCCACCGGGGAGCTGTTTTTT. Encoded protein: CASSPGQGPTGELFF.

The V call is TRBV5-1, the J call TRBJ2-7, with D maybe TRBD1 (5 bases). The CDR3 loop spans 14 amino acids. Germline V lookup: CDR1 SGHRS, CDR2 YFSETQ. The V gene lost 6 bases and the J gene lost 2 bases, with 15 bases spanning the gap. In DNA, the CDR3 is TGCGCCAGCACCGACCAAGGGGTCACCTACGAGCAGTACTTC. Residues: CASTDQGVTYEQYF.

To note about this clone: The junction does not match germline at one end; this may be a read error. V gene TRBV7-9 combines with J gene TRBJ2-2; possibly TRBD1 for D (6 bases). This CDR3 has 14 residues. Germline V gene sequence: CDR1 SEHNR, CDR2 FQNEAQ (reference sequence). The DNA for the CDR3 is TGTGCCAGCAGCTTTCAGGGGAACGCCGGGGAGCTGTTTTTT. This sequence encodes CASSFQGNAGELFF.